Here is one TCR beta chain with its context. Its antigen remains unidentified. No base-level quality is on record; no much larger clone is a single base apart. The library was prepared using 5' RACE. Sequencing was carried out with a NextSeq 500. To correct for sequencing error and PCR bias, the TCR library protocol tagged individual cDNA molecules with unique molecular identifiers. Sequencing covered both TCR alpha and beta chains, and within each sample the abundances of alpha and beta sequences were tightly co-correlated. The study's own analysis went as follows. V gene, J gene and CDR3 annotation of TCR sequences was performed with Decombinator V4. Expanded TCRs were defined as changing significantly between any two time points under a Poisson model with p below 0.0001. TCR abundances were normalised to the total number of TCRs sequenced per sample and expressed as counts per million. MAIT TCRs were defined by TRAV1-2 paired with TRAJ12, TRAJ20 or TRAJ33, and iNKT TCRs by TRAV10 paired with TRAJ18. A search of VDJdb, accessed on 1 November 2021, was run for TCRs annotated to CMV, EBV and SARS-CoV-2, with TCRs annotated for multiple antigens excluded. TCRdb reprocessed the public reads (quality trimming at Q25 with fastp, clone calling with MiXCR) and kept in-frame beta chains. Every distinct CDR3 protein forms one entry, paired with its most common genes and DNA. What appears here as the V and J calls and clone size reflects TCRdb's work, not the paper's. The sample contains about 61,000 distinct CDR3 sequences, 10% to 12% of them found a single time. The ten most abundant clones make up approximately 1.7% of the sample.

Set within a cohort of healthcare workers in London, UK, this nested case-control study involved weekly PCR testing of nasopharyngeal swabs along with blood sampling. Healthcare workers were recruited during the week of the UK lockdown, between 23 and 31 March 2020, and followed weekly for up to roughly 15 weeks. The source of the sample is a study of early T cells in non-severe SARS-CoV-2 infection listed by TCRdb under 2021. Study-level background: Because TCR sequencing relied on bulk RNA taken from unsorted whole blood, pairing of alpha and beta chains was not possible.

The CDR3 runs 15 residues from the cysteine to the phenylalanine. The CDR3 DNA has 45 bases and is translated from base 1. Trimming at the junction amounts to 4 bases on V and 0 bases on J, and the germline ends lie 9 bases apart. Findings and caveats that apply to the study as a whole: VDJdb matching was skewed toward anti-spike CD8 responses, so virus-specific expansions were likely underestimated and private and CD4 specificities were missed.

The source is an adult who was a healthcare worker with PCR-confirmed SARS-CoV-2 infection or an uninfected control (not recorded which). The sample consisted of whole blood. The chain uses TRBV12-3 or TRBV12-4 and TRBJ1-4, with a tentative D gene TRBD1 over 6 matching bases. CDR3 loop: CASSSSGATNEKLFF. In nucleotide form, the sequence is TGTGCCAGCAGTTCCTCAGGGGCAACTAATGAAAAACTGTTTTTT.